This T cell receptor (beta chain) was found in a study of blood T cell repertoires in COVID-19. Background on the study: PBMCs, B-cell-depleted T cells, or T cells were the source of the cDNA or gDNA that made up the material.

Clones were sequenced by immunoSEQ multiplex PCR, and TCRdb holds only the in-frame ones, with some missing. This sample has roughly 90,000 clones; about 85% occur once, and the top ten carry around 12%. V lost 3 bases to trimming and J lost 2 bases; unmatched junction nucleotides: 5. CDR3 length: 16 residues. The germline gives CDR1 LGHNA, CDR2 YSLEER. V gene TRBV4-3 combines with J gene TRBJ2-3; 10 bases align to TRBD2. What was sequenced was peripheral blood. This receptor was obtained from a human donor in a cohort sampled during active COVID-19. The CDR3 here is CASSQVSGGHTDTQYF. In DNA, the CDR3 is TGCGCCAGCAGCCAGGTTAGCGGGGGGCACACAGATACGCAGTATTTT.